Listed below are T cell receptor beta chains from one sample, sequenced in a study of blood T cell repertoires in COVID-19. Profiled with immunoSEQ multiplex PCR; TCRdb holds only in-frame clones, not every one. The data contain roughly 300,000 clones, 65% to 90% of them seen just once; the ten biggest clones take up around 4.5%. What was sequenced was PBMCs or T cells enriched from blood (not recorded which). These receptors all come from a woman aged 40-49 years with acute COVID-19. Each CDR3 is given with its conserved first and last residue.

v_call: TRBV11-2
cdr3_aa: CASGPRGWTEAFF

v_call: TRBV25-1
cdr3_aa: CASMGRGSYNSPLHF

v_call: TRBV10-3
cdr3_aa: CAISEAHDYSNQPQHF

v_call: TRBV5-4
cdr3_aa: CASSLADYEQYF

v_call: TRBV2
cdr3_aa: CASARGGYGTSTDTQYF

v_call: TRBV7-2
cdr3_aa: CASSLATGYEQYF

v_call: TRBV7-8
cdr3_aa: CASSWRAGMHSPLHF

v_call: TRBV18
cdr3_aa: CASAIRDWRRFGELFF

v_call: TRBV7-2
cdr3_aa: CASSRKGLAPGELFF

v_call: TRBV12-3/TRBV12-4
cdr3_aa: CASTSGARNEQFF

v_call: TRBV5-4
cdr3_aa: CASSLSAGAAKNIQYF